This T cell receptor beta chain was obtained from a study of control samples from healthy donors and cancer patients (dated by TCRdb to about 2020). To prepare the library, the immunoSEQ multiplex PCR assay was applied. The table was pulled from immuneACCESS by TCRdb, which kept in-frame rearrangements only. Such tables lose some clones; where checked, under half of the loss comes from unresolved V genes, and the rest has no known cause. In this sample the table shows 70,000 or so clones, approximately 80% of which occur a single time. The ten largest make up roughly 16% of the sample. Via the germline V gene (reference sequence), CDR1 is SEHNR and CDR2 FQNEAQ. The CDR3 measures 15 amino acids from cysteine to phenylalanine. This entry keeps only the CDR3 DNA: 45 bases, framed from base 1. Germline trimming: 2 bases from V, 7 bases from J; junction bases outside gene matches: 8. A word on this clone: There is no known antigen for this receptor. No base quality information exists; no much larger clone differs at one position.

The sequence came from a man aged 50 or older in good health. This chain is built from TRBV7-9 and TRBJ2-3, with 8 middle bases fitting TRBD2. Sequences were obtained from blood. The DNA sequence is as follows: TGTGCCAGCAGCTTATCCAGCGGGAGTCTACATACGCAGTATTTT. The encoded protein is CASSLSSGSLHTQYF. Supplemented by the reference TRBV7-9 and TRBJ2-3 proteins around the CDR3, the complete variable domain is DTGVSQNPRHKITKRGQNVTFRCDPISEHNRLYWYRQTLGQGPEFLTYFQNEAQLEKSRLLSDRFSAERPKGSFSTLEIQRTEQGDSAMYLCASSLSSGSLHTQYFGPGTRLTVL.